The entry below gives a single TCR beta chain sequence along with its context. Its antigen remains unidentified. Within one base of it there is no much larger clone, and no base qualities were kept. The sample comes from a study of cytomegalovirus exposure and HLA in healthy donors (dated by TCRdb to the late 2010s). With respect to the entire study: An earlier analysis of 550 to 700 of the donors reported 250 to 300 Gb of sequence data and roughly 100 million unique TCR beta sequences from roughly 180 million T cells. Approximately 300 gigabases of sequencing data and roughly 81 million unique TCR sequences made up an early release that covered about 640 HLA-typed donors. Of the approximately 400 genotyped donors, approximately 83% fell in the genetic ancestry cluster associated with self-reported Caucasian donors. The study aimed to test whether signatures of past pathogen exposure could be identified by cataloging public T cell receptors. The study profiled the T cell repertoires of 666 subjects by immunosequencing and related them to cytomegalovirus serostatus. Along with the roughly 670-subject first cohort, a separate validation cohort of over a hundred different subjects was used. To predict cytomegalovirus infection status, the study combined high-throughput TCR immunosequencing, statistical association of individual TCRs with disease status, and machine learning. A later analysis re-examined previously published TCR beta repertoires from roughly 720 donors and added high-resolution HLA genotyping to investigate patterns of TCR occurrence. Rather than drawing on any new phenotypic data, the later analysis identified candidate immune exposures from TCR beta sequences and the way those sequences occurred across donors. To decide whether each TCR beta V gene segment behaved as functional or pseudogenic, an earlier analysis of approximately 600 of the donors relied on high-throughput TCR beta sequencing. Donor age, sex, ethnicity and CMV serostatus were collected together with the repertoire data. A later genetic analysis took genome-wide SNP genotypes for about 55% of the 666 donors and used that subset as a discovery cohort. Every repertoire in the discovery cohort had been generated on one and the same sequencing platform. Both class I and class II loci were covered by HLA typing, at four-digit resolution. The number of donors typed differed by locus, with about 620-630 for A, B, C, DRB1 and DQB1, around 500 for DQA1, about 610 for DPA1, and some 440 for DPB1. Several DR-DQ haplotypes were handled as single units for association and clustering because linkage in the cohort was strong. Across about 370 genotyped donors of the cohort, an average of about 240,000 unique TCR beta nucleotide sequences per donor were sequenced, and 15% to 20% of those sequences were non-productive. The paper's findings and limits, for the study overall: A further reported finding was that TCR beta sequences accurately predicted the HLA-A and HLA-B alleles for most subjects in the first cohort. In a later analysis, TCR association rates were found to vary across HLA loci, with the most associated TCRs seen for DRB1 alleles and the fewest for HLA-C alleles. Linkage disequilibrium might explain the correlated functional status among segregating V segments, but an unknown experimental factor could not be ruled out. A group of highly shared sequence variants was considered likely to be a technical artifact of the sequencing pipeline. V-gene and J-gene trimming of TCR beta chains was associated with a missense DCLRE1C variant in a later genetic analysis, and the association was replicated in an independent cohort. While some public TCRs were present in many individuals, most TCR sequences turned up only very rarely across donors. In an earlier analysis of under 600 of the donors, most TCR beta V segments were observed in productive rearrangements about 87% or about 30% of the time, broadly matching IMGT annotations. Several of the top co-occurrence clusters appeared to be linked to parvovirus B19, influenza, CMV and Epstein-Barr virus, according to a later analysis. According to the authors, the approach could potentially be generalized to other disease states and immunological phenotypes. In both the original and validation cohorts, the classifier was reported to diagnose cytomegalovirus status with high specificity and sensitivity. Compared with the roughly 710-donor mean, donors in an Asian-associated ancestry cluster had fewer N-insertions in productive TCRs, according to a later genetic analysis. A total of 150 to 200 TCR beta chains were listed by the study as associated with cytomegalovirus. HLA typing was unavailable for some donors at each locus, so association tests used only the typed subset. Strong co-occurrence of HLA alleles, especially DR and DQ, made assigning TCR associations to individual alleles difficult. Immune exposure information for the cohort was limited to CMV serostatus. In vitro tests confirmed that a few of the cytomegalovirus-associated TCR beta chains recognize cytomegalovirus antigens. Most CMV-associated TCR beta chains appeared to be HLA-restricted in a later analysis, and the HLA associations seemed to be driven largely by CMV exposure. Sequencing depth was assumed to be roughly uniform across donors in the presence/absence analyses, though that assumption may not hold. At a false discovery rate of 0.05, a later analysis linked 16,951 TCR beta sequences to specific HLA alleles. In this cohort, only TCR beta chains were sequenced, and detectable features were limited by the absence of alpha or paired-chain data. Because the 87-base-pair reads could not distinguish some IMGT-functional V segments, including TRBV6-2 and TRBV6-3, those segments were excluded. Because counts were too low, approximately 18 rarely observed V segments, including chromosome 9 orphons, were excluded from the earlier analysis of roughly 580 of the donors. A later analysis found that HLA-associated TCR beta chains were more clonally expanded and had lower generation probabilities than equally common non-associated chains.

The CDR1 and CDR2 encoded by the germline V gene (reference sequence) are SGHNT and YYREEE. Reading from cysteine to phenylalanine, the CDR3 counts 13 amino acids. Kept here is only the CDR3 DNA, which spans 39 bases and is read in frame from base 1. V is shortened by 6 bases, J by 10 bases, and the region joining them spans 14 bases. The library was produced with the immunoSEQ multiplex PCR assay. A mixture of 60 forward primers for TCR Vbeta segments and 13 reverse primers for TCR Jbeta segments was used in the multiplex PCR. Amplification of the CDR3 region of rearranged TCR beta genes was performed with a multiplex PCR assay on genomic DNA. The Illumina HiSeq System was used to sequence the amplified TCR beta libraries as 87-base-pair reads. As for the authors' bioinformatics: A later analysis tallied tens of millions of unique TCR beta chains across the 700 or so repertoires, and approximately 9.9 million of those chains were shared by two or more donors. Raw reads were error-corrected and collapsed into unique sequences by a nearest-neighbor algorithm in which closely related sequences were merged to remove PCR and sequencing errors. Alignment of CDR3 sequences to IMGT reference sequences was used to assign V, D and J gene segments. For a sequence to be retained, a match of at least six nucleotides to both a V gene segment and a J gene segment was required. A rearrangement counted as productive if the CDR3 had no stop codons and remained in frame with V and J, and every other rearrangement counted as non-productive. CDR3 was defined by IMGT convention, running from the second conserved V-encoded cysteine to the conserved J-encoded phenylalanine. The earlier analysis of 587 of the donors excluded sequences that lacked an unambiguous match to a single V gene segment. An earlier analysis of roughly 590 of the donors called V segments functional above 56.7% productive rearrangements and segregating when the between-donor standard deviation exceeded 5%. A statistical classification framework was built to diagnose cytomegalovirus status from the catalog of TCR beta chain sequences. A later analysis assigned V and J genes by comparing TCR nucleotide sequences with IMGT/GENE-DB human TR gene sequences. Using the TCRdist pipeline, a later analysis assigned CDR3 sequences along with most-parsimonious VDJ recombination scenarios. In a later analysis, each TCR beta chain was defined by its CDR3 amino acid sequence together with its V-gene family, and reads without a unique V-gene family were excluded. As a way to deal with suspected cross-contamination and a sequencing artifact, a later analysis dropped 450 to 700 nucleotide sequences that were highly shared and had low generation probability. For each public chain, a later analysis derived a clonal expansion index from normalized ranks of inferred template counts within each repertoire. A later analysis computed generation probabilities with a VDJ recombination model fitted to out-of-frame rearrangements, and checked the results against IGoR. Hypergeometric tests were used in a later analysis to score TCR-TCR, TCR-HLA and TCR-CMV co-occurrence, with a repertoire-size bias correction applied to the TCR pairs. To estimate false discovery rates, a later analysis permuted the HLA or CMV assignments 20 times. A later analysis grouped co-occurring TCRs with DBSCAN, adding TCRdist sequence similarity when clustering within HLA-allele-positive subsets. Co-occurrence clustering excluded repertoires with fewer than 30,000 or more than 120,000 public chains, plus five with anomalous nucleotide sharing. TCRdb provides this immuneACCESS table in a form limited to in-frame rearrangements. Some clones are lacking; in checked studies, under half of them reflect an unresolved V gene, and why the rest are absent is not known. That table is the source of V, J and clone size, and D and trimming were worked out from the DNA. The sample table shows about 130,000 clones, and 77% are seen once. The top ten clonotypes cover 4% to 5% of the sample.

The cohort comprised 550 to 700 healthy bone marrow donors. All cohort members were sampled while nominally healthy, although unrecorded immune exposures were likely present. The donor tested CMV seropositive, placing the donor among the roughly 300 seropositive members of the cohort. Each donor provided a peripheral blood sample, and peripheral blood mononuclear cells were used for TCR beta sequencing. The Qiagen DNeasy Blood Extraction Kit was used to extract genomic DNA from the blood cell samples. The chain is encoded by TRBV5-4 joined to TRBJ1-6; no D gene call is confident. Specimen: PBMCs. The source of this sequence is a male donor in good health and CMV-seropositive. The CDR3 has the sequence CASTWAPGSPLHF. The nucleotide sequence is TGTGCCAGCACTTGGGCCCCAGGCTCACCCCTCCACTTT.